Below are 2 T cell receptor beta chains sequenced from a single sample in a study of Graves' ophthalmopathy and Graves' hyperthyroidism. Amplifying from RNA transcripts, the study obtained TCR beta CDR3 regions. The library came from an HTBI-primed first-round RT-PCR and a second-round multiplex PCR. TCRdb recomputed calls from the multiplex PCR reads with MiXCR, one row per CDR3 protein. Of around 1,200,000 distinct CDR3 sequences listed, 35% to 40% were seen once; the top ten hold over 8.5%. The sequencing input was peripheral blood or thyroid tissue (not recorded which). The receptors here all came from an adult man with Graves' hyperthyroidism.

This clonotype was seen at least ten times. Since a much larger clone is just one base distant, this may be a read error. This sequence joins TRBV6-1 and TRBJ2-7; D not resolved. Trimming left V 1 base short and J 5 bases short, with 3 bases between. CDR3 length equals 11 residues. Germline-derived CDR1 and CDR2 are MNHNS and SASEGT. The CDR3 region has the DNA TGTGCCAGCAGTGAAGTCCACGAGCAGTACTTC. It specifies CASSEVHEQYF.

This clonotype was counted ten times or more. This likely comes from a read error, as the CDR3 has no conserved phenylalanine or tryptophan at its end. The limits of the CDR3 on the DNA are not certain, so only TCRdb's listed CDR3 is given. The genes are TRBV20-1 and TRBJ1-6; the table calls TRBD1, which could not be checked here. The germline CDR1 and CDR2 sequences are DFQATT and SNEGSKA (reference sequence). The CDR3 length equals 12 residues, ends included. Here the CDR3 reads CSARRTGYGMIH.